The subject of this entry is one TCR beta chain. This sample stems from a study of technical replicates of blood from several donors. The CDR3 contains 14 residues. CDR1 is MNHNY, CDR2 SVGAGI, per germline (reference sequence). With 4 bases removed from V and 7 bases from J, the gap between germline ends came to 14 bases. Profiled with immunoSEQ multiplex PCR; TCRdb holds only in-frame clones, not every one. The sample contains more than 65,000 clones, 96% of which appear only once. The sample comprised T cells isolated from PBMCs. The receptor was isolated from a human donor in good health. The J gene is TRBJ1-5, the V gene TRBV6-6; D possibly corresponds to TRBD1 (6 bases). The DNA for the CDR3 is TGTGCCAGCAGTTTAAAACAGGGTCCCCAGCCCCAGCATTTT. Translating gives CASSLKQGPQPQHF.